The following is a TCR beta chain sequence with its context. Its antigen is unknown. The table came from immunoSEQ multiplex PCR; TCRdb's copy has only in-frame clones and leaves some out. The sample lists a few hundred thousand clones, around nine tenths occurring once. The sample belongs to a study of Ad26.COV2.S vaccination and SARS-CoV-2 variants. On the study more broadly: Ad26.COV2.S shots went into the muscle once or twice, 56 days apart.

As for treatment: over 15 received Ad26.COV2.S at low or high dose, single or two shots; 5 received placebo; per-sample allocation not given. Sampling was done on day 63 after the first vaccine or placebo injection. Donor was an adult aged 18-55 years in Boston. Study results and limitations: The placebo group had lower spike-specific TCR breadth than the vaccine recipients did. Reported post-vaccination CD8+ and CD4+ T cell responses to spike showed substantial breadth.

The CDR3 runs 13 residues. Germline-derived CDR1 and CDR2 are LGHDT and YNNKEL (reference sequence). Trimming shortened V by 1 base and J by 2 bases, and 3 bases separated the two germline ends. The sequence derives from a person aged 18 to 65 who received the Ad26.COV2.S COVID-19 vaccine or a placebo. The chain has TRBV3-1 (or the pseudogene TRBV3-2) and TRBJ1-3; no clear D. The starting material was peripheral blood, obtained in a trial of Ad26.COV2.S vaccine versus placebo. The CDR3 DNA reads TGTGCCAGCAGCCAAGGGGCTGGAAACACCATATATTTT. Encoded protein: CASSQGAGNTIYF.